The TCR beta chain under discussion was sequenced for a study of T cell clonality in common variable immunodeficiency. Study results and caveats: Common variable immunodeficiency TCR beta sequences reportedly had fewer deletions and N-nucleotide insertions. CVID subjects shared fewer TCRbeta clones than healthy controls did. Patient heterogeneity in the CVID cohort limited correlations between repertoire features and clinical complications.

Equal genomic DNA amounts from CVID and control samples were sequenced. Sequenced by immunoSEQ multiplex PCR; TCRdb stores in-frame clones only, minus some. This sample comprises 40,000 to 45,000 clones, none seen once only. A note on this clone: Its matching antigen is unknown.

Material: peripheral blood mononuclear cells. The TCR originated in a person between 18 and 75 years old in good health.

The sequenced CDR3 bases are TGTGCCAGCACCGTGGGGCGGGGCACAGATACC. This translates into CASTVGRGTDT. The CDR3 in its entirety is CASTVGRGTDTYTF. The chain combines TRBV7-2 with TRBJ1-2, with D possibly matching TRBD1 (5 bases). The DNA ends 3 residues before the CDR3 does, and the rest of the CDR3 is filled in from the germline J gene. This CDR3 is built from 14 residues. Germline loops: CDR1 SGHTA, CDR2 FQGNSA.